This T cell receptor beta chain was captured by sequencing in a study of CD8 T cells in Susac syndrome. With respect to this clonotype: What it binds is not known.

The RNA input was about 0.5 to 1 ug, and it was reverse transcribed with random hexamers. The immunoSEQ assay covered 54 Vbeta and 13 Jbeta segments for CDR3. TCRdb itself ran the immunoSEQ multiplex PCR reads through MiXCR, one entry per CDR3 protein. This sample yields 160,000 or so distinct CDR3 sequences, of which 85% to 95% are seen a single time; roughly 0.12% belongs to the top ten. TCR beta sequencing was performed on blood CD8+ and CD4+ T cells. Bulk CD8+ and CD4+ cells came from magnetic negative isolation; CD8+ TEMRA by FACS. This CDR3 region has 13 residues. Germline lookup yields CDR1 MGHDK and CDR2 SYGVNS. Trimming shortened V by 1 base and J by 3 bases, and 6 bases separated the two germline ends. Study-level results: Acknowledgment was made by the study that its TCR sequencing and HLA analysis involved a relatively small number of individuals.

This TCR was sampled from a human donor with Susac syndrome. The genes are TRBV25-1 and TRBJ1-2; D gene unclear. The sample taken for sequencing was CD4+ T cells from PBMCs. The CDR3 here is CASSEFSDYGYTF. CDR3 DNA: TGTGCCAGCAGTGAATTCAGCGACTATGGCTACACCTTC.